This T cell receptor beta chain is drawn from a study of blood T cells in healthy people across ages. No fewer than 5.5 micrograms of total RNA were isolated from every sample. This clonotype was seen only once. It was with a sample-barcoded 5' primer and a J-beta primer mix that a second PCR of roughly 6 to 11 cycles was run. Each CDR3 protein gets one entry after TCRdb re-called the 5' RACE reads with MiXCR. In the table there are 500,000 to 550,000 distinct CDR3 sequences, under 30% of which are singletons. The V and J ends lost 0 bases and 4 bases respectively, with 13 bases between them. Germline assignment: CDR1 SGHRS and CDR2 YFSETQ. The CDR3 spans 15 residues. These data also featured in a second study, about T cells of mothers and their children.

The chain couples TRBV5-1 to TRBJ1-1; TRBD1 might be the D (5 bases). The sequence was collected from a boy aged 5 to 17 in good health. Sequenced input: blood. In DNA, the CDR3 is TGCGCCAGCAGCTTGGCGGTCGCAGGGCGCACTGAAGCTTTCTTT. Its protein is CASSLAVAGRTEAFF.